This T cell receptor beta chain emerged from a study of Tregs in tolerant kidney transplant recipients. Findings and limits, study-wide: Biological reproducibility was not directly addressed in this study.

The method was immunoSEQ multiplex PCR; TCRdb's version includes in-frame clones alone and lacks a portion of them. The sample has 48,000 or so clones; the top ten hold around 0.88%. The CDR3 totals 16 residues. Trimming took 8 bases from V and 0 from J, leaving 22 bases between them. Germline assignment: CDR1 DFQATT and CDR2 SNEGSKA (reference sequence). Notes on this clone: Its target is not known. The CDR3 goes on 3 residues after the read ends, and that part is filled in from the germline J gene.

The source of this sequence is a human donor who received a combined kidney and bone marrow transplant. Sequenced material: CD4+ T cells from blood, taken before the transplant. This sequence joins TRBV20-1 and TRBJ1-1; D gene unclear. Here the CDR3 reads CSPAAGGWSMNTEAFF. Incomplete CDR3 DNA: TGCAGTCCAGCCGCAGGTGGGTGGTCCATGAACACTGAA.